The clone carrying this T cell receptor beta chain has a single count. The antigen remains undetermined. The CDR3 is 16 amino acids. V gave up 4 bases and J gave up 4 bases, with 19 bases separating them. Germline V gene data show CDR1 as WSHSY and CDR2 as SAAADI. The data derive from a study of T cell repertoires in cytomegalovirus infection. Across the study: Public TCR beta signatures were indicative of both CMV infection and a matching HLA type. General study findings and limits: Clonotypes of TCR beta that were HLA-C-restricted and CMV-specific dominated the ex vivo response. Of the TCR beta families, the public ones yielded a cumulative frequency that identified carriers of CMV plus the relevant HLA.

TCRdb passed the reads through MiXCR, listing each CDR3 protein once. Of roughly 720,000 distinct CDR3 sequences in the sample, roughly 36% were seen once. The sample consisted of PBMCs. This TCR was sampled from a human donor in good health (CMV status not recorded). Some clones in this sample may be carry-over from other donors' samples. The rearrangement uses TRBV10-2 and TRBJ1-1, with D maybe TRBD1 (5 bases). The CDR3 sequence is CASSGAMGVSATEAFF. The CDR3 nucleotides are TGCGCCAGCAGTGGGGCGATGGGGGTATCAGCCACTGAAGCTTTCTTT.